This T cell receptor beta chain came from a study of early T cells in non-severe SARS-CoV-2 infection. Findings of the study overall: VDJdb matching skewed toward anti-spike CD8 responses, missing private and CD4 specificities.

As for this clonotype: Its specificity is unknown.

Individually, cDNA molecules had unique molecular identifiers attached to them. MiXCR, applied by TCRdb to the 5' RACE reads, yields one record per CDR3 protein. The table shows about 56,000 distinct CDR3 sequences, with about 15% occurring only once. Deletions cut 6 bases from V and 0 bases from J, with 10 bases between. CDR3 length: 14 amino acids. Germline lookup yields CDR1 SGDLS and CDR2 YYNGEE. The source of this sequence is an adult who was a healthcare worker with PCR-confirmed SARS-CoV-2 infection or an uninfected control (not recorded which). Sequencing used whole blood, obtained at baseline. The chain couples TRBV9 to TRBJ2-1; D ambiguous. DNA of the CDR3: TGTGCCAGCAACTCCGAATTCTCCTACAATGAGCAGTTCTTC. Protein product: CASNSEFSYNEQFF.